A selection of T cell receptor beta chains follows, all from one sample in a study of shared clonotypes between healthy human individuals. TCRdb keeps only in-frame clones here, not all; method: immunoSEQ multiplex PCR. The sample lists around 600,000 clones; approximately 95% were seen once. Material: naive CD8+ T cells sorted from blood. Receptors were obtained from a woman aged 25 to 39 in good health. Both conserved end residues are part of each CDR3. A D gene is named only where the DNA matches it firmly. Rows give clone size only sometimes, using once, few, many, or a class for an expanded clone.

v_call: TRBV5-8; j_call: TRBJ2-2; d_call: .; clone_size: .; cdr3_aa: CASSLGPNTGELFF; cdr3_nt: TGTGCCAGCAGCTTGGGACCGAACACCGGGGAGCTGTTTTTT
v_call: TRBV7-9; j_call: TRBJ1-1; d_call: .; clone_size: .; cdr3_aa: CASSSGWGVRNTEAFF; cdr3_nt: TGTGCCAGCAGCTCAGGGTGGGGGGTACGGAACACTGAAGCTTTCTTT
v_call: TRBV5-4; j_call: TRBJ2-5; d_call: .; clone_size: .; cdr3_aa: CASSPDGETQYF; cdr3_nt: TGTGCCAGCAGCCCCGATGGGGAGACCCAGTACTTC
v_call: TRBV27; j_call: TRBJ2-5; d_call: .; clone_size: .; cdr3_aa: CASSPPSETQYF; cdr3_nt: TGTGCCAGCAGTCCCCCATCAGAGACCCAGTACTTC
v_call: TRBV2; j_call: TRBJ2-6; d_call: .; clone_size: .; cdr3_aa: CASRPSGANVLTF; cdr3_nt: TGTGCCAGCAGACCATCTGGGGCCAACGTCCTGACTTTC
v_call: TRBV27; j_call: TRBJ2-5; d_call: TRBD2; clone_size: .; cdr3_aa: CASSLFGLAGRETQYF; cdr3_nt: TGTGCCAGCAGTTTATTCGGACTAGCGGGAAGGGAGACCCAGTACTTC
v_call: TRBV5-1; j_call: TRBJ2-4; d_call: .; clone_size: .; cdr3_aa: CASSLDTTTVQYF; cdr3_nt: TGCGCCAGCAGCTTGGACACTACGACTGTTCAGTACTTC
v_call: TRBV27; j_call: TRBJ1-2; d_call: .; clone_size: .; cdr3_aa: CASSLGRDYGYTF; cdr3_nt: TGTGCCAGCAGTCTTGGACGGGACTATGGCTACACCTTC
v_call: TRBV5-6; j_call: TRBJ2-5; d_call: .; clone_size: .; cdr3_aa: CASSPTGMETQYF; cdr3_nt: TGTGCCAGCAGCCCCACAGGGATGGAGACCCAGTACTTC
v_call: TRBV28; j_call: TRBJ2-3; d_call: TRBD2; clone_size: .; cdr3_aa: CASSYGEGWAQYF; cdr3_nt: TGTGCCAGCAGTTATGGGGAGGGTTGGGCGCAGTATTTT
v_call: TRBV4-1; j_call: TRBJ2-7; d_call: TRBD2; clone_size: few; cdr3_aa: CASSQGLAGSYEQYF; cdr3_nt: TGCGCCAGCAGCCAAGGACTAGCGGGCTCCTACGAGCAGTACTTC
v_call: TRBV9; j_call: TRBJ1-5; d_call: .; clone_size: .; cdr3_aa: CASSLEGYSNQPQHF; cdr3_nt: TGTGCCAGCAGCCTCGAGGGGTATAGCAATCAGCCCCAGCATTTT
v_call: TRBV6-5; j_call: TRBJ2-7; d_call: TRBD1; clone_size: .; cdr3_aa: CASSLGQGVGEQYF; cdr3_nt: TGTGCCAGCAGTTTGGGACAGGGGGTAGGGGAGCAGTACTTC
v_call: TRBV15; j_call: TRBJ2-3; d_call: .; clone_size: .; cdr3_aa: CATSSLGLEDRTDTQYF; cdr3_nt: TGTGCCACCAGCAGCCTGGGACTGGAGGATCGCACAGATACGCAGTATTTT
v_call: TRBV11-2; j_call: TRBJ2-3; d_call: TRBD2; clone_size: .; cdr3_aa: CASSSMPRLAGPKTDTQYF; cdr3_nt: TGTGCCAGCAGCTCAATGCCGAGACTAGCGGGACCCAAAACAGATACGCAGTATTTT